This TCR beta chain appears in the sequencing data of a study of CD8+ T cells in alopecia areata. The overall study: Tofacitinib dosing lasted 6 to 18 months, which was then followed by 6 months off drug.

V gave up 4 bases and J gave up 6 bases; unmatched junction bases: 11. The CDR3 totals 17 residues. In germline, CDR1 is SGHDN, CDR2 FVKESK. A few counts support this clone. Investigators isolated RNA and reverse transcribed it into cDNA to act as the sequencing template. Using immunoSEQ multiplex PCR, the repertoire was profiled, and TCRdb retains in-frame clones only, with some absent. The sample includes fewer than 200,000 clones, just under 60% of them seen just once. This clonotype was sampled from a human donor with alopecia areata. The source was CD4+ T cells sorted from blood, collected at week 0. The V gene is TRBV14, the J gene TRBJ2-1; TRBD1 aligns across 11 bases. For the CDR3, the DNA is TGTGCCAGCAGCCGCCCCGATACCGGGACAGGGGGCAATGAGCAGTTCTTC. It is translated as CASSRPDTGTGGNEQFF. Full variable domain (rest looked up from reference TRBV14 and TRBJ2-1): EAGVTQFPSHSVIEKGQTVTLRCDPISGHDNLYWYRRVMGKEIKFLLHFVKESKQDESGMPNNRFLAERTGGTYSTLKVQPAELEDSGVYFCASSRPDTGTGGNEQFFGPGTRLTVL.